This T cell receptor beta chain was identified in a study of T-cell reconstitution after alpha-beta-depleted transplantation in children. General study findings and limits: Some patients showed high day-60 TCRbeta diversity, which derived from surviving recipient T cells and thymic progenitors. A year had passed since transplant, and T-cell counts and diversity by then came mostly from newly produced T cells.

This clonotype has just a few counts. Its target is unknown. Preparation of the TCRbeta library used unique molecular identifiers. TCRdb itself ran the PCR reads through MiXCR, one entry per CDR3 protein. The repertoire has a few hundred thousand distinct CDR3 sequences, 25% to 30% of them found once; the top ten carry 36%. CDR1 SGHVS and CDR2 FQNEAQ come from the germline V gene. J lost 6 bases, V lost 5 bases, and 7 bases had no gene match. The CDR3 has 15 amino acids. This specimen consisted of PBMCs, obtained before TCRalphabeta/CD19-depleted stem cell transplant. This clonotype originated in a boy under three years old with Wiskott-Aldrich syndrome, due to receive a stem cell transplant. This chain connects TRBV7-8 to TRBJ1-1; 12 bases map to TRBD1. In DNA, the CDR3 is TGTGCCAGCAGCCGTTGGGACAGGGGGCTGGCTGAAGCTTTCTTT. Amino acids: CASSRWDRGLAEAFF.